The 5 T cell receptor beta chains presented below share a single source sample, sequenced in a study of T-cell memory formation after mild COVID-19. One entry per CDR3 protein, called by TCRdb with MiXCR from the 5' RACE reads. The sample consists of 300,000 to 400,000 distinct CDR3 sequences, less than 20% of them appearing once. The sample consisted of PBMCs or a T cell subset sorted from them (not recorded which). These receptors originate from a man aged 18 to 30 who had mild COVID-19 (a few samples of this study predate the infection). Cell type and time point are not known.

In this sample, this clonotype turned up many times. The CDR3 spells CASASQVWQSLTYEQYF. The CDR3 region has the DNA TGTGCCAGCGCATCCCAGGTTTGGCAGTCCCTTACCTACGAGCAGTACTTC. The rearrangement joins TRBV12-3 or TRBV12-4 to TRBJ2-7; D gene uncertain. V lost 8 bases, J lost 2 bases, and 25 bases lay in between. The CDR3 is 17 amino acids.

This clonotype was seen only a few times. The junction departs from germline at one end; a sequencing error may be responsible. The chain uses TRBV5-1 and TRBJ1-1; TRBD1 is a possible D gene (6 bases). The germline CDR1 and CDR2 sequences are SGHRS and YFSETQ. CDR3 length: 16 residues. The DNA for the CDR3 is TGCGCCAGCAGCTTGGCGGCAGGGGATCTGAAGACTGAAGCTTTCTTT. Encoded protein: CASSLAAGDLKTEAFF.

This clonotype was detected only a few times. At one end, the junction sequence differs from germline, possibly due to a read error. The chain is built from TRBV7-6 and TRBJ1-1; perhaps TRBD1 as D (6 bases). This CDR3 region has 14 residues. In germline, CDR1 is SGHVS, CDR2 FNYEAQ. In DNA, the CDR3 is TGTGCCAGCAGCTCAGGACAGCAGAACACTGAAGATTTCTTT. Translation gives CASSSGQQNTEDFF. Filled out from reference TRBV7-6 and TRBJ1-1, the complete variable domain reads GAGVSQSPRYKVTKRGQDVALRCDPISGHVSLYWYRQALGQGPEFLTYFNYEAQQDKSGLPNDRFSAERPEGSISTLTIQRTEQRDSAMYRCASSSGQQNTEDFFGQGTRLTVV.

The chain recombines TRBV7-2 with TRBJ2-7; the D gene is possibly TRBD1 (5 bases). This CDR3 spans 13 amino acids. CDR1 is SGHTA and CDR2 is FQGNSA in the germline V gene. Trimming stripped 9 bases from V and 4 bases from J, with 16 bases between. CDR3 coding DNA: TGTGCCAGTAGGACAACTCCCCTATACGAGCAGTACTTC. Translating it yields CASRTTPLYEQYF.

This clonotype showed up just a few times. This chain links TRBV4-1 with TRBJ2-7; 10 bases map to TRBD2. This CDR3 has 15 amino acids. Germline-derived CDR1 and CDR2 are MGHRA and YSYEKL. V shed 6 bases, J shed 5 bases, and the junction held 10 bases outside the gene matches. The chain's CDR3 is CASSLSGGAFHEQYV. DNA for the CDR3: TGCGCCAGCAGTCTAAGCGGGGGGGCCTTCCACGAGCAGTACGTC.